This TCR beta chain was sequenced for a study of cytomegalovirus exposure and HLA in healthy donors (dated by TCRdb to between 2016 and 2019). Notes on the research overall: In an earlier analysis of approximately 500 of the donors, 250 to 300 Gb of sequence data and about 110 million unique TCR beta sequences from 150 million to 200 million T cells were reported. Roughly 300 gigabases of sequencing data and approximately 85 million unique TCR sequences were included in an early release covering about 700 HLA-typed donors. Of the roughly 390 genotyped donors, roughly 85% fell in the genetic ancestry cluster associated with self-reported Caucasian donors. The aim of the study was to test whether cataloging public T cell receptors could identify signatures of past pathogen exposure. The study profiled the T cell repertoires of 500 to 800 subjects by immunosequencing and related them to cytomegalovirus serostatus. Besides the first cohort of about 730 subjects, a separate validation cohort made up of 120 different subjects was used. The study combined high-throughput TCR immunosequencing, statistical association of individual TCRs with disease status, and machine learning to predict cytomegalovirus infection status. In a later analysis, previously published TCR beta repertoires from about 640 donors were re-analyzed and high-resolution HLA genotyping was added so that TCR occurrence patterns could be studied. The later analysis used no new phenotypic data to find candidate immune exposures, relying instead on TCR beta sequences and their occurrence across donors. In an earlier analysis of 550 to 700 of the donors, high-throughput TCR beta sequencing was used to judge whether each TCR beta V gene segment behaved as functional or pseudogenic. Alongside the repertoire data, information on donor age, sex, ethnicity and CMV serostatus was compiled. A later genetic analysis took genome-wide SNP genotypes for about 55% of the roughly 670 donors and used that subset as a discovery cohort. All discovery cohort repertoires had been generated using a single sequencing platform. Class I and class II HLA loci were covered by the typing at four-digit resolution. Typing coverage differed by locus: A, B, C, DRB1 and DQB1 were typed in about 629-640 donors, DQA1 in about 560, DPA1 in over 600, and DPB1 in 400 to 490. Four or five DR-DQ haplotypes were handled as single units for association and clustering because linkage in the cohort was strong. On average, approximately 250,000 unique TCR beta nucleotide sequences were sequenced per donor among some 430 genotyped donors of the cohort, with around 19% of those sequences being non-productive.

Trimming leaves V shorter by 4 bases and J shorter by 5 bases, with the junction holding 15 bases beyond the gene matches. CDR1 and CDR2 (GTSNPN, SVGIG) derive from the germline V gene (reference sequence). The CDR3, from cysteine to phenylalanine, totals 17 residues. This entry keeps only the CDR3 DNA: 51 bases, framed from base 1. Receptor amplification or capture employed the immunoSEQ multiplex PCR assay. For the multiplex PCR, a mixture combining 60 forward primers for TCR Vbeta segments and 13 reverse primers for TCR Jbeta segments was used. A multiplex PCR assay on genomic DNA amplified the CDR3 region of rearranged TCR beta genes. The amplified TCR beta libraries were sequenced on the Illumina HiSeq System as 87-base-pair reads. The original methods were these. In a later analysis, tens of millions of unique TCR beta chains were counted across the roughly 610 repertoires, and approximately 11 million of these chains were shared by at least two donors. To remove PCR and sequencing errors, raw reads were error-corrected and collapsed into unique sequences using a nearest-neighbor algorithm that merged closely related sequences. To assign V, D and J gene segments, CDR3 sequences were aligned to IMGT reference sequences. For a sequence to be retained, a match of at least six nucleotides was required to both a V gene segment and a J gene segment. A rearrangement counted as productive if the CDR3 had no stop codons and remained in frame with V and J, and every other rearrangement counted as non-productive. Following IMGT convention, CDR3 was defined as the stretch from the second conserved V-encoded cysteine to the conserved J-encoded phenylalanine. In an earlier analysis of 500 to 650 of the donors, sequences lacking an unambiguous match to a single V gene segment were excluded. An earlier analysis of about 590 of the donors classified V segments as functional when productive rearrangements were above 56.7% and as segregating when the standard deviation between donors was above 5%. A statistical classification framework was built to diagnose cytomegalovirus status from the catalog of TCR beta chain sequences. In a later analysis, TCR nucleotide sequences were compared against IMGT/GENE-DB human TR gene sequences so that V and J genes could be assigned. A later analysis assigned CDR3 sequences and most-parsimonious VDJ recombination scenarios with the TCRdist pipeline. In a later analysis, every TCR beta chain was defined by the combination of its CDR3 amino acid sequence and its V-gene family, and reads without a unique V-gene family were dropped. A later analysis removed 592 highly shared, low-generation-probability nucleotide sequences to deal with suspected cross-contamination and a sequencing artifact. A later analysis calculated a clonal expansion index for each public chain from normalized within-repertoire ranks of inferred template counts. In a later analysis, generation probabilities were computed with a VDJ recombination model fitted to out-of-frame rearrangements, and the resulting probabilities were checked against IGoR. In a later analysis, TCR-TCR, TCR-HLA and TCR-CMV co-occurrence was scored with hypergeometric tests, and a repertoire-size bias correction was applied to TCR pairs. In a later analysis, false discovery rates were estimated by permuting HLA or CMV assignments 20 times. In a later analysis, co-occurring TCRs were grouped using DBSCAN, and TCRdist sequence similarity was added for clustering within HLA-allele-positive subsets. Repertoires with fewer than 30,000 or more than 120,000 public chains were left out of co-occurrence clustering, as were roughly five repertoires with anomalous nucleotide sharing. TCRdb mirrors the immuneACCESS table, restricted to in-frame sequences. Some clones are absent from its copies; in checked studies, under half trace to an unresolved V gene, and the reason for the others is unknown. V and J calls and clone size are those listed in that table; D and trimming were worked out from the DNA. This sample gives roughly 190,000 clones in total; 55% to 65% of them show up just once. The ten largest account for 2.5% to 3% of the sample.

This clone was found once. Its antigen remains undetermined. Within one base of it there is no much larger clone, and no base qualities were kept. Study-level results and caveats: Because HLA typing was unavailable for some donors at each locus, only the typed subset was used in association tests. Linkage disequilibrium might explain the correlated functional status among segregating V segments, but an unknown experimental factor could not be ruled out. In a later analysis, TCR association rates were found to vary across HLA loci, with the most associated TCRs seen for DRB1 alleles and the fewest for HLA-C alleles. A cluster of highly shared sequence variants was judged likely to be a technical artifact of the sequencing pipeline. A further reported finding was that TCR beta sequences accurately predicted the HLA-A and HLA-B alleles for most subjects in the first cohort. In an earlier analysis of about 550 of the donors, most TCR beta V segments were observed in productive rearrangements about 90% or about 30% of the time, broadly matching IMGT annotations. In the study, 150 to 200 TCR beta chains were listed as associated with cytomegalovirus. Compared with equally common non-associated chains, HLA-associated TCR beta chains in a later analysis were more clonally expanded and had lower generation probabilities. A later analysis found that most CMV-associated TCR beta chains appeared HLA-restricted, with HLA associations seemingly driven largely by CMV exposure. Cytomegalovirus status was reported to be diagnosed by the classifier with high specificity and sensitivity in both the original and validation cohorts. A later genetic analysis reported fewer N-insertions in productive TCRs among donors in an Asian-associated ancestry cluster than the roughly 700-donor mean. Specific HLA alleles were associated with 16,951 TCR beta sequences at a false discovery rate of 0.05 in a later analysis. An association between a missense DCLRE1C variant and V-gene and J-gene trimming of TCR beta chains was found in a later genetic analysis and replicated in an independent cohort. Most TCR sequences were observed very rarely across donors, whereas some public TCRs were present in many individuals. The cohort was sequenced for TCR beta chains only, and without alpha or paired-chain data the features that could be detected were limited. Some IMGT-functional V segments, including TRBV6-2 and TRBV6-3, could not be told apart with the 87-base-pair reads, so those segments were excluded. The earlier analysis of approximately 590 of the donors excluded fewer than 20 rarely observed V segments, including chromosome 9 orphons, because counts were too low. Assigning TCR associations to individual alleles was difficult when HLA alleles, especially DR and DQ, strongly co-occurred. In vitro tests confirmed that a few of the cytomegalovirus-associated TCR beta chains recognize cytomegalovirus antigens. Several of the top co-occurrence clusters appeared to be linked to parvovirus B19, influenza, CMV and Epstein-Barr virus, according to a later analysis. According to the authors, the approach could potentially be generalized to other disease states and immunological phenotypes. Roughly uniform sequencing depth across donors was assumed in presence/absence analyses, although this assumption may not hold. The only immune exposure information available for the cohort was CMV serostatus.

The cohort was made up of approximately 670 healthy bone marrow donors. At the time of sampling, all cohort members were nominally healthy, though unrecorded immune exposures were likely present. The donor was CMV seronegative and was included in the group of several hundred seronegative cohort members. Every donor gave a peripheral blood sample, and the peripheral blood mononuclear cells from that sample were used for TCR beta sequencing. Genomic DNA was extracted from the blood cell samples with the Qiagen DNeasy Blood Extraction Kit. The chain is made from TRBV30 and TRBJ2-2; TRBD1 agrees with 8 junctional bases. Sequenced sample: PBMCs. The receptor comes from a middle-aged man in good health and CMV-seronegative. The CDR3 reads CAWTRLKGDRSTGELFF. The nucleotide sequence reads TGTGCCTGGACCCGTTTAAAGGGGGACAGGAGTACCGGGGAGCTGTTTTTT.